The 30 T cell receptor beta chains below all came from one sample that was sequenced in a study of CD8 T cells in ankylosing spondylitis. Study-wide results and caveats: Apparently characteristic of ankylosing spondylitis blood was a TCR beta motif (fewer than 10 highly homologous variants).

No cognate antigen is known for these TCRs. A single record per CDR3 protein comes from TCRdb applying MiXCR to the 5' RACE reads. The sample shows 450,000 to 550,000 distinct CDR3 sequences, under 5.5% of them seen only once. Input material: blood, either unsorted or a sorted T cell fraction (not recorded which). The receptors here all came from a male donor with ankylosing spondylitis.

CDR3 nucleotide sequence: TGTGCCAGCAGCTCTCGGACAGTCCAAGAGACCCAGTACTTC. This translates into CASSSRTVQETQYF. The chain carries TRBV5-5 and TRBJ2-5, with TRBD1 as a possible D gene (6 bases). The CDR3 totals 14 residues. Germline assignment: CDR1 SGHKS and CDR2 YYEKEE (reference sequence). V lost 3 bases, J lost 1 base, and 10 bases lay in between.

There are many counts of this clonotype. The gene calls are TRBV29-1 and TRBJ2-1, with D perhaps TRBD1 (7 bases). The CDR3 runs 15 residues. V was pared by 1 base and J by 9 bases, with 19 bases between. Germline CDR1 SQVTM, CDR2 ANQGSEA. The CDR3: CSVEVRQGGLGEQFF. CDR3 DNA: TGCAGCGTTGAAGTGCGTCAGGGGGGCCTGGGTGAGCAGTTCTTC.

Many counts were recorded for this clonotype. CDR3: CSASLQGVRRIEQFF. The DNA for the CDR3 is TGCAGTGCTAGCTTACAGGGTGTCCGACGGATCGAGCAGTTCTTC. This sequence joins TRBV20-1 and TRBJ2-1, with D perhaps matching TRBD1 (6 bases). Germline lookup yields CDR1 DFQATT and CDR2 SNEGSKA (reference sequence). V lost 3 bases, J lost 10 bases, and 22 bases lay in between. The length of the CDR3 is 15 residues.

CDR3 nucleotides: TGTGCCAGCAGGGGCTCGGGCGGGGCCTCCTACGAGCAGTACTTC. It is translated as CASRGSGGASYEQYF. The V call is TRBV2, the J call TRBJ2-7; weak D call: TRBD2 (6 bases). CDR3 length: 15 amino acids. Trimming took off 6 bases at V and 0 bases at J, with 15 bases between the two ends. The V gene's germline CDR1 is SNHLY and CDR2 FYNNEI.

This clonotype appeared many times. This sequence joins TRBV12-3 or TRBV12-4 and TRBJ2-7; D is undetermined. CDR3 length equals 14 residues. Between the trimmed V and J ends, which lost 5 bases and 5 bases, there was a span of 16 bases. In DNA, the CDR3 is TGTGCCAGCAGTCCCCCCGAAAAAATGGACGAGCAGTACTTC. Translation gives CASSPPEKMDEQYF.

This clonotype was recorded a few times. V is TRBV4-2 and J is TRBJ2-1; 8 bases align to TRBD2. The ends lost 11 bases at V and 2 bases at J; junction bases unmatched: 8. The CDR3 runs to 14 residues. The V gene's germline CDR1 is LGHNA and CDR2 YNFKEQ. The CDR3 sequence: CAQIREGPYNEQFF. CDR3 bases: TGTGCCCAAATCCGGGAGGGCCCCTACAATGAGCAGTTCTTC.

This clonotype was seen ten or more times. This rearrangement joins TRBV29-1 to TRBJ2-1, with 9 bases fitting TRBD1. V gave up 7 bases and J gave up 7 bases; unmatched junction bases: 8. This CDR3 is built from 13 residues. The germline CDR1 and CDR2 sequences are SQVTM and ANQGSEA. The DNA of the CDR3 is TGCAGCGCCCGGGGACAGGGTAGTAATGAGCAGTTCTTC. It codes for CSARGQGSNEQFF.

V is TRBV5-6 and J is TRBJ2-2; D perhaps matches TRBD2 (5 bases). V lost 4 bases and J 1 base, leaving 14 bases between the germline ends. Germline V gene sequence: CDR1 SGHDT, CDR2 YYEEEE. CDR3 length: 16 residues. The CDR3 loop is CASSLDGRGNTGELFF. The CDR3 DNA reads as TGTGCCAGCAGCCTTGACGGTCGGGGGAACACCGGGGAGCTGTTTTTT.

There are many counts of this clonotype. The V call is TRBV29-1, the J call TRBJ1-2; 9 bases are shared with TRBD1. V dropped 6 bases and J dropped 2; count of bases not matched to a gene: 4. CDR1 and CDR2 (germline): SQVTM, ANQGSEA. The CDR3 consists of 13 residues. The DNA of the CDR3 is TGCAGCGTCAGGACAGGGGAGAACTATGGCTACACCTTC. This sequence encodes CSVRTGENYGYTF.

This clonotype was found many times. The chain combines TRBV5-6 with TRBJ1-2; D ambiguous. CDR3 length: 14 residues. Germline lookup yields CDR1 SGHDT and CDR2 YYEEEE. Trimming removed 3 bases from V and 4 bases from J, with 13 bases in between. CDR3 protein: CASSWTGSGYGYTF. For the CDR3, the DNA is TGTGCCAGCAGCTGGACCGGGTCGGGCTATGGCTACACCTTC.

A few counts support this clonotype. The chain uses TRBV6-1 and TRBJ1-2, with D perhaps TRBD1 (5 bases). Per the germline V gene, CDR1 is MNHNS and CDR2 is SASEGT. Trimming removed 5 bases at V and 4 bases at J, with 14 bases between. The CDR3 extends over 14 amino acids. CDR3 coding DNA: TGTGCCAGCAGTCCCCCCGACAGACTCTATGGCTACACCTTC. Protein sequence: CASSPPDRLYGYTF.

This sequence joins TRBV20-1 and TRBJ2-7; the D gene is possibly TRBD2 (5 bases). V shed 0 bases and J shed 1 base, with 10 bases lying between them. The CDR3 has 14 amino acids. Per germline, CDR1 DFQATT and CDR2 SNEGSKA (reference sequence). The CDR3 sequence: CSARDLAGSYEQYF. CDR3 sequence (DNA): TGCAGTGCTAGAGATCTAGCCGGGTCCTACGAGCAGTACTTC.

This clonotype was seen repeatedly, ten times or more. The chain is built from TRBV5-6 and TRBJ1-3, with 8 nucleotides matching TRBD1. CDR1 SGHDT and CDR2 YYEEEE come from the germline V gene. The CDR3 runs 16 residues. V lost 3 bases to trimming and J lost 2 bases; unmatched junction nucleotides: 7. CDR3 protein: CASSSQGEIAGNTIYF. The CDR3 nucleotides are TGTGCCAGCAGCTCACAGGGGGAAATCGCTGGAAACACCATATATTTT.

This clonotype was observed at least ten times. Here the CDR3 reads CASSLRRVGRETQYF. As DNA, the CDR3 is TGCGCCAGCAGCTTGAGGAGGGTCGGTCGGGAGACCCAGTACTTC. The chain is built from TRBV5-1 and TRBJ2-5; TRBD2 is a possible D gene (6 bases). CDR1 SGHRS and CDR2 YFSETQ come from the germline V gene. V was trimmed by 1 base and J by 5 bases, leaving 15 bases between them. CDR3 size: 15 residues.

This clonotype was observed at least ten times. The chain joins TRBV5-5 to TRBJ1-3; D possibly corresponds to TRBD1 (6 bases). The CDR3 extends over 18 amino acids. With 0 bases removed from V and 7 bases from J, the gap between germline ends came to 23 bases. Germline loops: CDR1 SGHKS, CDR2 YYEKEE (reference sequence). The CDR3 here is CASSLEVGPQGFANTIYF. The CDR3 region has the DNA TGTGCCAGCAGCTTGGAGGTCGGTCCACAGGGTTTCGCGAACACCATATATTTT.

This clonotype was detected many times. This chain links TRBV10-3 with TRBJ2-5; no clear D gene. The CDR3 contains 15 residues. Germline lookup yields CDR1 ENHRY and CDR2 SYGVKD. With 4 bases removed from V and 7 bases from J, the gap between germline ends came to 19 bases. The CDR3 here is CAISVLATQDGTQYF. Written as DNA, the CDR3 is TGTGCCATCAGTGTCCTGGCGACGCAGGACGGGACCCAGTACTTC.

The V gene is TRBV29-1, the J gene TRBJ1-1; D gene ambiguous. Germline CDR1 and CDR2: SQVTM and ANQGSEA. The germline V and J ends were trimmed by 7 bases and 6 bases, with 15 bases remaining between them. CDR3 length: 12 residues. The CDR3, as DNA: TGCAGCGGTGATTTGGGGAGAGCTGAAGCTTTCTTT. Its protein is CSGDLGRAEAFF.

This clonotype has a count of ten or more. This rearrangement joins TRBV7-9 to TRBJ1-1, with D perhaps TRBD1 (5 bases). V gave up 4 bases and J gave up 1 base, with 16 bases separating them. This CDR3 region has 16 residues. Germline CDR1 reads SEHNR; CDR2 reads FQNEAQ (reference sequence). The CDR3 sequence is CASSSRTGVANTEAFF. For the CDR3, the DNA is TGTGCCAGCAGCTCCAGGACGGGGGTGGCGAACACTGAAGCTTTCTTT.

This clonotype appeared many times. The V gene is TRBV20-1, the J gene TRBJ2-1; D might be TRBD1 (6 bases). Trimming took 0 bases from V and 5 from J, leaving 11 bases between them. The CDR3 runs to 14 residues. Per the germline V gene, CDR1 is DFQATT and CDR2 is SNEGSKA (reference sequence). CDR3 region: CSAREQGRNNEQFF. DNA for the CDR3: TGCAGTGCTAGAGAACAGGGACGAAACAATGAGCAGTTCTTC.

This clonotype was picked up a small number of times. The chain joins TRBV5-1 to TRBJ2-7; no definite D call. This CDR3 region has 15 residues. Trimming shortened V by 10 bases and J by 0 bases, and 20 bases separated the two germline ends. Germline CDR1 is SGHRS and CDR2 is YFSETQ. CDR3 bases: TGCGCCTCCTCTGAAGTCGAGTTCGCCTCCTACGAGCAGTACTTC. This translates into CASSEVEFASYEQYF.

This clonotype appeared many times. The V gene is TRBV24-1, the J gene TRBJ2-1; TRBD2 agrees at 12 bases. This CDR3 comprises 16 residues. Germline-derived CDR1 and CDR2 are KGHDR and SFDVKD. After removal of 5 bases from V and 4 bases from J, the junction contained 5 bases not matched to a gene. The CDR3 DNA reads TGTGCCACCAGTGGGGCGGGACTAGCGGGTTACAATGAGCAGTTCTTC. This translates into CATSGAGLAGYNEQFF.

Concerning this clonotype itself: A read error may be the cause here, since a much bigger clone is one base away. CDR3 nucleotide sequence: TGTGCCACCGGTCCGGGACTAGGGGACCACAATGAGCAGTTCTTC. Its protein product is CATGPGLGDHNEQFF. The chain recombines TRBV24-1 with TRBJ2-1; 8 bases align to TRBD2. V shed 9 bases, J shed 5 bases, and the junction held 11 bases outside the gene matches. Germline V gene sequence: CDR1 KGHDR, CDR2 SFDVKD. The CDR3 covers 15 residues.

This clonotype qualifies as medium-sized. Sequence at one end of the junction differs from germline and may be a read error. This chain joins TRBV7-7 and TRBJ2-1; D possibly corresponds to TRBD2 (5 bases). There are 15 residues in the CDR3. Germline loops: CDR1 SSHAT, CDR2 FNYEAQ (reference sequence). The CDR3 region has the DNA TGTGCTAGCAGCGAAGGACTGGACTCCTACAATGAGCAGTTCTTC. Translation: CASSEGLDSYNEQFF.

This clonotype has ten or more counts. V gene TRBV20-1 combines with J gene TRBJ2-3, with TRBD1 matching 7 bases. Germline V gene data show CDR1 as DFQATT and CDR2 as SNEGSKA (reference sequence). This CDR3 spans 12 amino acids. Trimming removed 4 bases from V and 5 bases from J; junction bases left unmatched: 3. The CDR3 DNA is TGCAGTGCTAACCGGGACAGAGATACGCAGTATTTT. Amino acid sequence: CSANRDRDTQYF.

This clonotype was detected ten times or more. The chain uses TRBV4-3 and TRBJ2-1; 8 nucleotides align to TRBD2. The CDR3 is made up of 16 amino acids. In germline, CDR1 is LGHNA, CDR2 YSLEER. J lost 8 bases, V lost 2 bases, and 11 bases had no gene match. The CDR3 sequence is CASSQRPSGGPDEQFF. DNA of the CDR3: TGCGCCAGCAGCCAACGCCCAAGCGGGGGCCCGGATGAGCAGTTCTTC.

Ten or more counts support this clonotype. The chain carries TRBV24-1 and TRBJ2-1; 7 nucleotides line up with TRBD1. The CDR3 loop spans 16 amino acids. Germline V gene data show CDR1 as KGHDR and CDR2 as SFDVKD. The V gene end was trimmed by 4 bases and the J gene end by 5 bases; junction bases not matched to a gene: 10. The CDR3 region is CATSDVNRGPHNEQFF. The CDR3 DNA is TGTGCCACCAGTGACGTTAACAGGGGACCCCACAATGAGCAGTTCTTC.

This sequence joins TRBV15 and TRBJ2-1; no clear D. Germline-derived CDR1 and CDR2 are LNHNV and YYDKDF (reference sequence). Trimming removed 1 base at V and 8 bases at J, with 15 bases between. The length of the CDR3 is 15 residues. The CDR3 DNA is TGTGCCACCAGCAGAGTACCCTCTGTAGGAGATGAGCAGTTCTTC. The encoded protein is CATSRVPSVGDEQFF.

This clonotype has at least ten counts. This chain's CDR3 is CASSVVDGTGTEAFF. For the CDR3, the DNA is TGTGCCAGCAGCGTAGTAGATGGGACAGGGACTGAAGCTTTCTTT. The rearrangement joins TRBV9 to TRBJ1-1; 9 nucleotides agree with TRBD1. The V segment lost 0 bases and the J segment 5 bases; nucleotides outside the gene matches: 5. Germline-derived CDR1 and CDR2 are SGDLS and YYNGEE. This CDR3 spans 15 amino acids.

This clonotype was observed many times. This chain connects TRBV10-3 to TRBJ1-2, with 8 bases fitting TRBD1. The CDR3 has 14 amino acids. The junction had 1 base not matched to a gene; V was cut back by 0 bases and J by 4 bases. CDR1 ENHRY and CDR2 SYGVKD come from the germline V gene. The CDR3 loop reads CAISESGTGYGYTF. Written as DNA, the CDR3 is TGTGCCATCAGTGAGTCAGGGACAGGCTATGGCTACACCTTC.

DNA for the CDR3: TGTGCCAGCAGCCCGGGGCGGAACAACAATGAGCAGTTCTTC. The encoded protein is CASSPGRNNNEQFF. The chain links TRBV11-2 to TRBJ2-1, with D possibly being TRBD1 or TRBD2 (5 bases each). The CDR3 has 14 amino acids. The ends were cut back, 5 bases at V and 5 bases at J, with 13 bases in the middle. Per germline, CDR1 SGHAT and CDR2 FQNNGV.